The 8 T cell receptor beta chains in this list originate from one sample, sequenced in a study of cytomegalovirus exposure and HLA in healthy donors. PCR was performed using 60 Vbeta and 13 Jbeta primers. The table came from immunoSEQ multiplex PCR; TCRdb's copy has only in-frame clones and leaves some out. The sample includes some 120,000 clones, about 83% of them seen just once. The source material was PBMCs. These receptors all come from a female donor in good health and CMV-seronegative.

V is TRBV6-6 and J is TRBJ1-4; no reliable D call. Trimming removed 7 bases at V and 8 bases at J, with 20 bases between. The V gene's germline CDR1 is MNHNY and CDR2 SVGAGI (reference sequence). There are 15 residues in the CDR3. The CDR3 protein is CASKGRELHGEKLFF. The CDR3 DNA reads as TGTGCCAGCAAGGGCCGGGAACTTCATGGGGAAAAACTGTTTTTT.

Remarks on this clone: The junction shows a germline mismatch at one end, possibly a read error. The chain joins TRBV7-6 to TRBJ2-5; 13 nucleotides align to TRBD2. The CDR3 extends over 16 amino acids. Germline lookup yields CDR1 SGHVS and CDR2 FNYEAQ. The CDR3: CVSSLTSGGEGETQYF. CDR3 DNA sequence: TGTGTCAGCAGCTTAACTAGCGGGGGGGAAGGAGAGACCCAGTACTTC.

The chain links TRBV27 to TRBJ2-1, with 9 bases matching TRBD1. The germline V gene encodes CDR1 MNHEY and CDR2 SMNVEV (reference sequence). Losses at the gene ends were 4 bases for V and 6 bases for J; bases not matched to a gene: 7. The CDR3 totals 15 residues. Here the CDR3 reads CASSSTGTGFNEQFF. The DNA of the CDR3 is TGTGCCAGCAGTTCCACCGGGACAGGGTTCAATGAGCAGTTCTTC.

The genes are TRBV28 and TRBJ2-5, with 8 bases aligning to TRBD2. The CDR3 loop spans 15 amino acids. Germline V lookup: CDR1 MDHEN, CDR2 SYDVKM. The V gene end was trimmed by 6 bases and the J gene end by 2 bases; junction bases not matched to a gene: 8. In nucleotides, the CDR3 is TGTGCCAGCAGCCCCTCGGGGGGGAAACAAGAGACCCAGTACTTC. Its translation is CASSPSGGKQETQYF. The full variable domain, with the rest looked up from reference TRBV28 and TRBJ2-5, is DVKVTQSSRYLVKRTGEKVFLECVQDMDHENMFWYRQDPGLGLRLIYFSYDVKMKEKGDIPEGYSVSREKKERFSLILESASTNQTSMYLCASSPSGGKQETQYFGPGTRLLVL.

The rearrangement joins TRBV29-1 to TRBJ2-7, with TRBD2 identical over 7 bases. Germline V gene data show CDR1 as SQVTM and CDR2 as ANQGSEA. V dropped 7 bases and J dropped 6; count of bases not matched to a gene: 6. The CDR3 is made up of 11 amino acids. The CDR3 sequence is CSGTSGGEQYF. As DNA, the CDR3 is TGCAGCGGCACCTCGGGGGGCGAGCAGTACTTC.

The chain employs TRBV6-1 and TRBJ2-1; 10 positions match TRBD1. Looked up from germline, CDR1 is MNHNS and CDR2 is SASEGT. V was pared by 3 bases and J by 6 bases, with 2 bases of the junction left unmatched. This CDR3 has 14 amino acids. In nucleotides, the CDR3 is TGTGCCAGCAGTGACGGACAGGGGGGCAATGAGCAGTTCTTC. Translating gives CASSDGQGGNEQFF.

The V call is TRBV28, the J call TRBJ1-5; 9 positions match TRBD1. Trimming cost V 5 bases and J 4 bases; bases outside gene matches: 9. The length of the CDR3 is 16 residues. The germline V gene encodes CDR1 MDHEN and CDR2 SYDVKM. CDR3 sequence: CASSTGTGFGNQPQHF. DNA for the CDR3: TGTGCCAGCAGTACCGGGACAGGGTTTGGGAATCAGCCCCAGCATTTT.

This clone was counted only a few times. The V gene is TRBV5-1, the J gene TRBJ1-1; maybe TRBD1 (6 bases). The germline V gene has CDR1 SGHRS and CDR2 YFSETQ. The CDR3 runs 11 residues. The germline V and J ends were trimmed by 5 bases and 11 bases, with 13 bases remaining between them. DNA for the CDR3: TGCGCCAGCAGTGAGGGGGTGCGGGCTTTCTTT. Encoded protein: CASSEGVRAFF.